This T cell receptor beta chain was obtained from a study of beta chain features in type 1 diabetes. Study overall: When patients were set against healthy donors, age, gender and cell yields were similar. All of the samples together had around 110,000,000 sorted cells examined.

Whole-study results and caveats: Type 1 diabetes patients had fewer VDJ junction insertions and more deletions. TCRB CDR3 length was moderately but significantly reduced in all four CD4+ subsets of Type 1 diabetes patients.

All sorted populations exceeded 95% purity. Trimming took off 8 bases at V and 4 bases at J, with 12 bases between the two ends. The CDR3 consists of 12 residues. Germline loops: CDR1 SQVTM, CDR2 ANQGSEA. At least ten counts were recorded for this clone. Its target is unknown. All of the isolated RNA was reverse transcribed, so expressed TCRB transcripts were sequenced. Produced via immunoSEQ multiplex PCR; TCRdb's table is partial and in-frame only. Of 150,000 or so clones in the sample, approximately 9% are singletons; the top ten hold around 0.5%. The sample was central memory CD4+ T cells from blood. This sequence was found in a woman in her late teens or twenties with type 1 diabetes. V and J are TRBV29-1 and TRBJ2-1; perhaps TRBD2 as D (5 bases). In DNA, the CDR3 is TGCAGCTCCGGGATGCCTTACAATGAGCAGTTCTTC. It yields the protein CSSGMPYNEQFF.